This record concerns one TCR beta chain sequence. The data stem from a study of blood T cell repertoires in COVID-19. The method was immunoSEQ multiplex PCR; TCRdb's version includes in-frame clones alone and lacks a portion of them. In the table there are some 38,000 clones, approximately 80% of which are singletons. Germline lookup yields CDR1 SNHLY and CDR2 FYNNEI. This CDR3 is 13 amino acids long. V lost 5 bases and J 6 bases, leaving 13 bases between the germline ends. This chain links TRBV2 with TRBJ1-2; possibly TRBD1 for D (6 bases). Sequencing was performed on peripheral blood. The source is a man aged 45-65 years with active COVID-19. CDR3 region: CASSSQGLHGYTF. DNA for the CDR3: TGTGCCAGCAGTTCACAGGGATTGCATGGCTACACCTTC.